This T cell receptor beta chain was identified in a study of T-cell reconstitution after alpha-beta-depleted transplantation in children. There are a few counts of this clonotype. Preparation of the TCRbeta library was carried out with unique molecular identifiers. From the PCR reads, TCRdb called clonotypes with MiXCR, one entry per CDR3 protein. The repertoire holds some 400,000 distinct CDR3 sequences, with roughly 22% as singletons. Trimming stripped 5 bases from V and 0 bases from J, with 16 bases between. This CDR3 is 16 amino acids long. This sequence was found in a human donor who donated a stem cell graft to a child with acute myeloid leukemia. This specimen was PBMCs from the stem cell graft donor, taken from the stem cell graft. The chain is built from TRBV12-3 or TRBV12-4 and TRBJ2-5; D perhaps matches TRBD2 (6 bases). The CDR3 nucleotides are TGTGCCAGCAGTGACGGGGGATACCCCGACCAAGAGACCCAGTACTTC. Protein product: CASSDGGYPDQETQYF.